One sample yielded the 8 T cell receptor beta chains listed below, sequenced in a study of shared clonotypes between healthy human individuals. Naivety among CD8 cells was defined by CD45RO negativity and positive CCR7 selection, thereby excluding terminally differentiated effector memory CD45RA+ cells. Profiled with immunoSEQ multiplex PCR; TCRdb holds only in-frame clones, not every one. This table has under 1 million clones, approximately 97% appearing once. The sequenced sample consisted of naive CD8+ T cells sorted from blood. The receptor set was obtained from a man aged 25-40 years in good health.

The genes are TRBV7-6 and TRBJ1-5; D not certain. The CDR3 runs 15 residues. Germline CDR1 is SGHVS and CDR2 is FNYEAQ. Trimming removed 4 bases at V and 8 bases at J, with 18 bases between. The CDR3 region has the DNA TGTGCCAGCAGCTCACGTTGGGCAGAGGAAGAGCCCCAGCATTTT. Translation gives CASSSRWAEEEPQHF.

The chain recombines TRBV15 with TRBJ2-3; 11 nucleotides align to TRBD1. The J segment lost 6 bases and the V segment lost 1 base, leaving 9 bases of the junction unmatched. This CDR3 region has 17 residues. Germline assignment: CDR1 LNHNV and CDR2 YYDKDF (reference sequence). Here the CDR3 reads CATSRGYRDRGVDTQYF. Written as DNA, the CDR3 is TGTGCCACCAGCAGAGGTTACCGGGACAGGGGGGTGGATACGCAGTATTTT.

The CDR3 protein is CASSVLAGSRTDTQYF. In DNA form, the CDR3 reads TGTGCCAGCAGCGTTCTAGCGGGCAGTCGCACAGATACGCAGTATTTT. The chain is built from TRBV14 and TRBJ2-3, with 8 bases that match TRBD2. The CDR3 is made up of 16 amino acids. CDR1 SGHDN and CDR2 FVKESK come from the germline V gene. V shed 5 bases and J 1 base; nucleotides not matched to a gene: 8.

This sequence joins TRBV7-6 and TRBJ2-1, with D possibly matching TRBD2 (6 bases). CDR1 and CDR2 from the germline V gene are SGHVS and FNYEAQ. The ends were cut back, 1 base at V and 9 bases at J, with 16 bases in the middle. The CDR3 runs to 15 residues. The chain's CDR3 is CASSLESGTSGEQFF. As DNA, the CDR3 is TGTGCCAGCAGCTTAGAATCCGGGACTTCGGGTGAGCAGTTCTTC.

The chain joins TRBV29-1 to TRBJ2-7; unclear D gene. V was trimmed by 0 bases and J by 0 bases, leaving 9 bases between them. CDR3 length: 14 residues. CDR1 is SQVTM and CDR2 is ANQGSEA in the germline V gene. This CDR3 reads CSVEDPDDSYEQYF. The CDR3 coding sequence is TGCAGCGTTGAAGATCCCGATGACTCCTACGAGCAGTACTTC.

The chain carries TRBV19 and TRBJ2-1, with TRBD2 identical over 10 bases. Germline loops: CDR1 LNHDA, CDR2 SQIVND (reference sequence). The CDR3 length is 12 residues. The J segment lost 14 bases and the V segment lost 8 bases, leaving 9 bases of the junction unmatched. In nucleotides, the CDR3 is TGTGCCAGTGGGACTAGCGCCCCGAGAAAGTTCTTC. It codes for CASGTSAPRKFF.

Details on this clone: This may arise from a read error, as a much more abundant clone is one base away. The rearrangement links TRBV7-9 to TRBJ2-1, with TRBD2 matching 7 bases. Germline CDR1 reads SEHNR; CDR2 reads FQNEAQ (reference sequence). V trimming: 5 bases; J trimming: 4 bases; junction bases outside the gene matches: 11. The CDR3 consists of 16 residues. The CDR3 coding sequence is TGTGCCAGCAGCACTTGGACTAGAGGGAGTTACAATGAGCAGTTCTTC. It is translated as CASSTWTRGSYNEQFF. Filled out from reference TRBV7-9 and TRBJ2-1, the complete variable domain reads DTGVSQNPRHKITKRGQNVTFRCDPISEHNRLYWYRQTLGQGPEFLTYFQNEAQLEKSRLLSDRFSAERPKGSFSTLEIQRTEQGDSAMYLCASSTWTRGSYNEQFFGPGTRLTVL.

A single count supports this clone. The rearrangement joins TRBV5-4 to TRBJ2-1; 10 positions match TRBD2. The CDR3 totals 16 residues. After removal of 4 bases from V and 8 bases from J, the junction contained 12 bases not matched to a gene. Per germline, CDR1 SGHNT and CDR2 YYREEE (reference sequence). CDR3 region: CASSNPEREGRDEQFF. The CDR3 bases are TGTGCCAGCAGCAACCCGGAGCGGGAGGGCCGTGATGAGCAGTTCTTC.